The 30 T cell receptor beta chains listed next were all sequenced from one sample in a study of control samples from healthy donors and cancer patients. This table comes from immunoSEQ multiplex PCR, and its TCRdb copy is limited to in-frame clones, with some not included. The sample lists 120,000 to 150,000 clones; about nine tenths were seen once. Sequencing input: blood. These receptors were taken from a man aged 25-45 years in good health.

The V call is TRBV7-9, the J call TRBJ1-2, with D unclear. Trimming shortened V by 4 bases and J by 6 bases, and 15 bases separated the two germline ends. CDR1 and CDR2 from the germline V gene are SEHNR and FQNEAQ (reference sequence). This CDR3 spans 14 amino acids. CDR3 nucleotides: TGTGCCAGCAGCTCCAGATTCGACTGGGATGGCTACACCTTC. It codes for CASSSRFDWDGYTF.

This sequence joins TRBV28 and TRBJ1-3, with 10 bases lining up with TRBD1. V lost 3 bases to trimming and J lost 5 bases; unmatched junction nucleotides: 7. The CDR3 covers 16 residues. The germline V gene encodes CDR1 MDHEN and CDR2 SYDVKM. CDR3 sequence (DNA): TGTGCCAGCAGTTTGCCGGGACAGGGGTACAGAAACACCATATATTTT. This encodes CASSLPGQGYRNTIYF.

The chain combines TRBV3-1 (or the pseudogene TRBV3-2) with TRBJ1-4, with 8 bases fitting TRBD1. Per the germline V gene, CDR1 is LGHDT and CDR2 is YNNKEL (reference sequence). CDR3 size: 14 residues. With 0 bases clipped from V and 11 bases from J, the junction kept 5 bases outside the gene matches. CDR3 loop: CASSQERDRRKLFF. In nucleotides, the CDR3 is TGTGCCAGCAGCCAAGAGCGGGACAGGAGGAAACTGTTTTTT.

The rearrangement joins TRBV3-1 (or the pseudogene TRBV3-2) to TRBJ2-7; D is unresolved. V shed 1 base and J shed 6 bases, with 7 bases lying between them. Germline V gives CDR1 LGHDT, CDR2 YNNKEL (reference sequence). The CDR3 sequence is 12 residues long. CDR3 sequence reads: CASSQAMSEQYF. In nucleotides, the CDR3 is TGTGCCAGCAGCCAAGCAATGTCCGAGCAGTACTTC.

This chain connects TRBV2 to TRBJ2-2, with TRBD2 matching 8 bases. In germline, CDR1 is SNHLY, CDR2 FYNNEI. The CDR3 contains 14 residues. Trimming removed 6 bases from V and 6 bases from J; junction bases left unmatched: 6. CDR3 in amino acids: CASRTSGRAGELFF. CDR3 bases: TGTGCCAGCAGGACAAGCGGGAGAGCCGGGGAGCTGTTTTTT.

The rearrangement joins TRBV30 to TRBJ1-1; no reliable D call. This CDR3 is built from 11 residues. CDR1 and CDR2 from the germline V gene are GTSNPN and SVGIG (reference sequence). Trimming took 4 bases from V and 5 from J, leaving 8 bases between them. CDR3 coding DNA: TGTGCCTGGACACTCGGTACTGAAGCTTTCTTT. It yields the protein CAWTLGTEAFF.

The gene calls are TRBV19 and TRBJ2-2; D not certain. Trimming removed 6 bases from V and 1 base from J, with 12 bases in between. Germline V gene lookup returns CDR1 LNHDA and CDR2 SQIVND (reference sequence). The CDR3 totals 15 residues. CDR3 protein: CASSRVVMNTGELFF. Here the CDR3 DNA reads TGTGCCAGTAGCCGAGTAGTGATGAACACCGGGGAGCTGTTTTTT.

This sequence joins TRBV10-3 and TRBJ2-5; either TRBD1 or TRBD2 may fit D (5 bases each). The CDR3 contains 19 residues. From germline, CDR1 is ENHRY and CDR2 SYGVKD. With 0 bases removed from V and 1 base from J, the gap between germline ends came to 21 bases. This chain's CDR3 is CAISESGPSPRGFQETQYF. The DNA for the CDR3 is TGTGCCATCAGTGAGTCCGGACCGTCACCGAGGGGATTCCAAGAGACCCAGTACTTC.

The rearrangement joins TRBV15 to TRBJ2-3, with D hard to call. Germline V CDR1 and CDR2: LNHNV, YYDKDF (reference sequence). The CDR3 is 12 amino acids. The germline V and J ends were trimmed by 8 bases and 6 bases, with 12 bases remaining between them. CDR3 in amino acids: CATYKEGDTQYF. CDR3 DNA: TGTGCCACCTACAAAGAAGGGGATACGCAGTATTTT.

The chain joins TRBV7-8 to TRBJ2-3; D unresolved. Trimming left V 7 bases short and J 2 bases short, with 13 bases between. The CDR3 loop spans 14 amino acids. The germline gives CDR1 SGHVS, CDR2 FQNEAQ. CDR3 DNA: TGTGCCAGCACCAAGACACACTACACAGATACGCAGTATTTT. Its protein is CASTKTHYTDTQYF.

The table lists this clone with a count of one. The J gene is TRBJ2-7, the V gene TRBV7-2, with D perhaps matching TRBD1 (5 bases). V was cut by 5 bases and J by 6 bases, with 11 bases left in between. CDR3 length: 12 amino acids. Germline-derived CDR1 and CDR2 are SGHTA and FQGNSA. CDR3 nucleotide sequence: TGTGCCAGCAGCAAGGGGTCGGTCGAGCAGTACTTC. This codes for CASSKGSVEQYF.

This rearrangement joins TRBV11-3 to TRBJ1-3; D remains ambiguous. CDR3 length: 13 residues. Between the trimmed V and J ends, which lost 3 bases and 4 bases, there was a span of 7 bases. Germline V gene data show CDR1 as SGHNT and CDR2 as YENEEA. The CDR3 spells CASSLALGNTIYF. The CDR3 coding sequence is TGTGCCAGCAGCTTGGCTCTCGGAAACACCATATATTTT.

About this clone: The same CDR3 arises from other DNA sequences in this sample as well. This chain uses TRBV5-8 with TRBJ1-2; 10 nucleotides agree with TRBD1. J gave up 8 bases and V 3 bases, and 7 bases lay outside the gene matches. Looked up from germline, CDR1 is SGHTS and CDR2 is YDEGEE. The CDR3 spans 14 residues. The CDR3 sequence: CASSSLGQGGGYTF. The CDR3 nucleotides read TGTGCCAGCAGCTCACTAGGACAGGGGGGGGGCTACACCTTC.

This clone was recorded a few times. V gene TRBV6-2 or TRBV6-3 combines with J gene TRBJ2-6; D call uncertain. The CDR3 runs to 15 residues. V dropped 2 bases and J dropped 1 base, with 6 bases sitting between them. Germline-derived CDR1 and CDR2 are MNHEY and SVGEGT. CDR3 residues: CASSYDPSGANVLTF. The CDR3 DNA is TGTGCCAGCAGTTACGACCCATCTGGGGCCAACGTCCTGACTTTC.

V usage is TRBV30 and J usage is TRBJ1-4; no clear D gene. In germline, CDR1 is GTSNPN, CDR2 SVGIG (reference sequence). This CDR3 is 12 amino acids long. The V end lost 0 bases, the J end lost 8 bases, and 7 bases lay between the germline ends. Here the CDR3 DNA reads TGTGCCTGGAGTGTATTGAGGGAAAAACTGTTTTTT. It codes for CAWSVLREKLFF.

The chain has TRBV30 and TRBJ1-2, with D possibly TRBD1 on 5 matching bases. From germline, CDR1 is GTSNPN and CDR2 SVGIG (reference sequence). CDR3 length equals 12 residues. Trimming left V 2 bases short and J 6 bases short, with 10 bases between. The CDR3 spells CAWSSRGDGYTF. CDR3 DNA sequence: TGTGCCTGGAGTAGTAGGGGCGATGGCTACACCTTC.

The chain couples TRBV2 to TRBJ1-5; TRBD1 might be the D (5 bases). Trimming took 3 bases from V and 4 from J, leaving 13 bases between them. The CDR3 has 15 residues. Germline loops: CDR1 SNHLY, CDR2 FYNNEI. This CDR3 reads CASSDQGSPNQPQHF. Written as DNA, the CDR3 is TGTGCCAGCAGTGATCAGGGAAGCCCAAATCAGCCCCAGCATTTT.

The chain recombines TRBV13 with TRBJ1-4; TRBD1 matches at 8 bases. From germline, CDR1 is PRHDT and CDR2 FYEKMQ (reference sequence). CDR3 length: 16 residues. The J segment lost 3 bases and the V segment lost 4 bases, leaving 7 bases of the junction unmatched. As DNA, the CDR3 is TGTGCCAGCAGCTGGGGGCAGGGGGCATCTAATGAAAAACTGTTTTTT. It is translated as CASSWGQGASNEKLFF. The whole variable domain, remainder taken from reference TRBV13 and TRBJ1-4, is AAGVIQSPRHLIKEKRETATLKCYPIPRHDTVYWYQQGPGQDPQFLISFYEKMQSDKGSIPDRFSAQQFSDYHSELNMSSLELGDSALYFCASSWGQGASNEKLFFGSGTQLSVL.

The CDR3 loop is CASSPWDEQYF. The CDR3 nucleotides are TGTGCCAGCAGCCCTTGGGACGAGCAGTACTTC. The rearrangement uses TRBV7-9 and TRBJ2-7; D is undetermined. Germline V gene data show CDR1 as SEHNR and CDR2 as FQNEAQ (reference sequence). With 5 bases removed from V and 5 bases from J, the gap between germline ends came to 7 bases. This CDR3 spans 11 amino acids.

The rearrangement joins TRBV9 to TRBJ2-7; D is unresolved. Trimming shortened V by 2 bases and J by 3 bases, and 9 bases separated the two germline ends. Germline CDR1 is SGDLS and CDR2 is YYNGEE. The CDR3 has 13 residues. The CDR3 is CASSVFDNYEQYF. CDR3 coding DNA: TGTGCCAGCAGCGTTTTTGACAACTACGAGCAGTACTTC. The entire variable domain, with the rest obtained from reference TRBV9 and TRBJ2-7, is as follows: DSGVTQTPKHLITATGQRVTLRCSPRSGDLSVYWYQQSLDQGLQFLIQYYNGEERAKGNILERFSAQQFPDLHSELNLSSLELGDSALYFCASSVFDNYEQYFGPGTRLTVT.

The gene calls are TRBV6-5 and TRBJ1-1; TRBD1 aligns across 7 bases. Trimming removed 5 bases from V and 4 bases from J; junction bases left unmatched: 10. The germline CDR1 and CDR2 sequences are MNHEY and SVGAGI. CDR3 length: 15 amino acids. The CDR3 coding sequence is TGTGCCAGCAGTAACAACAGGGGTGTCGGCACTGAAGCTTTCTTT. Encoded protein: CASSNNRGVGTEAFF.

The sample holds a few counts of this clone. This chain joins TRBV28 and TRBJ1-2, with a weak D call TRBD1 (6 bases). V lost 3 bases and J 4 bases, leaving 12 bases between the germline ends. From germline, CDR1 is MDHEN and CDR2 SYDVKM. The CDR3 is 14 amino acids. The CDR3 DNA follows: TGTGCCAGCAGTTTCCGGGGGCGGTTCTATGGCTACACCTTC. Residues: CASSFRGRFYGYTF.

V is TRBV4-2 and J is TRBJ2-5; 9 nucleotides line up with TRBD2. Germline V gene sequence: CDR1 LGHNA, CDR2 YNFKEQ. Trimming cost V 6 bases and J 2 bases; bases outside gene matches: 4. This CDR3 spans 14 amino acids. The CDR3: CASSQTSGQETQYF. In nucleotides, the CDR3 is TGTGCCAGCAGTCAAACTAGCGGGCAAGAGACCCAGTACTTC.

CDR3 loop: CASSPRTRGHNEQFF. The CDR3 DNA reads as TGTGCCAGCAGCCCTAGGACTAGAGGACACAATGAGCAGTTCTTC. This chain links TRBV11-2 with TRBJ2-1, with 7 bases that match TRBD2. This CDR3 spans 15 amino acids. V trimming: 5 bases; J trimming: 5 bases; junction bases outside the gene matches: 9. CDR1 is SGHAT, CDR2 FQNNGV, per germline.

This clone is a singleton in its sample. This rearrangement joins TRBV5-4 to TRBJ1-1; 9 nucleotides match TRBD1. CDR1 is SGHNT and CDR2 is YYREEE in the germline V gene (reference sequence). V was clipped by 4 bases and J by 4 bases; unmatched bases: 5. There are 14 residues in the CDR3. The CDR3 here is CASSPPDRGTEAFF. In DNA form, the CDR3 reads TGTGCCAGCAGCCCACCGGACAGGGGCACTGAAGCTTTCTTT.

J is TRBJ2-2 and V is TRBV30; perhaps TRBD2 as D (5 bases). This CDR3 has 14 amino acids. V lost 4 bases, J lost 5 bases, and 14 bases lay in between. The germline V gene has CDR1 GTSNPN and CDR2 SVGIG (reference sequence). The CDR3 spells CAWMVVRETGELFF. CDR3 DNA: TGTGCCTGGATGGTAGTGAGGGAGACCGGGGAGCTGTTTTTT. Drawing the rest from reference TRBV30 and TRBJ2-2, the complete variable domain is SQTIHQWPATLVQPVGSPLSLECTVEGTSNPNLYWYRQAAGRGLQLLFYSVGIGQISSEVPQNLSASRPQDRQFILSSKKLLLSDSGFYLCAWMVVRETGELFFGEGSRLTVL.

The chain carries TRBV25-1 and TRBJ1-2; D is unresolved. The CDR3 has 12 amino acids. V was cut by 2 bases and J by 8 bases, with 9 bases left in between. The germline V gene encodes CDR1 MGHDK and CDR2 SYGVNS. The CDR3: CASSEALGGYTF. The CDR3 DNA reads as TGTGCCAGCAGTGAAGCTCTAGGGGGCTACACCTTC.

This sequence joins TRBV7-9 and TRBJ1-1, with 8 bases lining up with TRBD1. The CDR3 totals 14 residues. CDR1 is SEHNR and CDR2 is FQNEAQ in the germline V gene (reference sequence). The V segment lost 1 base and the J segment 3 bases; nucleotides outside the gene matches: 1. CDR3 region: CASSLGQGYTEAFF. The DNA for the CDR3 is TGTGCCAGCAGCTTAGGACAGGGGTACACTGAAGCTTTCTTT.

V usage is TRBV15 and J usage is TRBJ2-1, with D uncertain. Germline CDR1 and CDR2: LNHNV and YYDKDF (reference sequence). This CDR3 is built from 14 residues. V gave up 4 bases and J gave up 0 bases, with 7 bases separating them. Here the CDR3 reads CATSTGGSYNEQFF. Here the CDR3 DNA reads TGTGCCACCAGCACTGGCGGCTCCTACAATGAGCAGTTCTTC.

The CDR3 DNA sequence: TGTGCCAGCTCTCCACTAGACATATTAGCCAAAAACATTCAGTACTTC. Encoded protein: CASSPLDILAKNIQYF. V is TRBV21-1 and J is TRBJ2-4; the table's D call of TRBD2 was not tested on the DNA. TRBV21-1 is noted as a pseudogene. This CDR3 has 16 amino acids.